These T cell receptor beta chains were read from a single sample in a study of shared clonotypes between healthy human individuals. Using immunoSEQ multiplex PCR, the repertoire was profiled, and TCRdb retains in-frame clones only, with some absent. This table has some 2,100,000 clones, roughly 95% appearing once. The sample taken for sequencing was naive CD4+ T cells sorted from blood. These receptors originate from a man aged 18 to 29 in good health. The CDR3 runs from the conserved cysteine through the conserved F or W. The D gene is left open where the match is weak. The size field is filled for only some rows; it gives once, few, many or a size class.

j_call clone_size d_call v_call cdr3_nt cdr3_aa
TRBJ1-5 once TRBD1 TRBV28 TGTGCCAGCAAAAGGACAGGGGGCGCGGATCAGCCCCAGCATTTT CASKRTGGADQPQHF
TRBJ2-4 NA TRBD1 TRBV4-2 TGTGCCAGCAGCCAAGAACGGACAGGGGTTAACATTCAGTACTTC CASSQERTGVNIQYF
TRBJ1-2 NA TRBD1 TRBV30 TGTGCCTGGTCACAGGGGGAGCGGAAAGGCTACACCTTC CAWSQGERKGYTF
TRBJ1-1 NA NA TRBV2 TGTGCCAGCAGGATCACTGAAGCTTTCTTT CASRITEAFF
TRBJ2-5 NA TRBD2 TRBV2 TGTGCCAGCAGTGAAGCGTACGGGGGGGCCTCGGAGACCCAGTACTTC CASSEAYGGASETQYF
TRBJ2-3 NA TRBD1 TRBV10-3 TGTGCCATCACTGCCGGGACAGGGGGCTCGGATACGCAGTATTTT CAITAGTGGSDTQYF
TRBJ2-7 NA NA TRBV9 TGTGCCAGCAGCGTTGGTGGGAGTTCGCACGAGCAGTACTTC CASSVGGSSHEQYF
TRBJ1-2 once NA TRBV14 TGTGCCAGCAGGAGCTCGGGGGCTATCTATGGCTACACCTTC CASRSSGAIYGYTF
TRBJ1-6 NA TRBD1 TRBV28 TGTGCCAGCAGTTTATGGACAGGGGGCAGTTCACCCCTCCACTTT CASSLWTGGSSPLHF
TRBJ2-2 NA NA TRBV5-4 TGTGCCAGCATCCTACAGGGTTCCGGGGAGCTGTTTTTT CASILQGSGELFF
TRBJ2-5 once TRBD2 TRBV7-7 TGTGCTAGCAGCCGTAGCGGGTTGGGTGAGACCCAGTACTTC CASSRSGLGETQYF
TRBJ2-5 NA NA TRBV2 TGTGCCAGCAGTGAATTTATGAGGGAGACCCAGTACTTC CASSEFMRETQYF